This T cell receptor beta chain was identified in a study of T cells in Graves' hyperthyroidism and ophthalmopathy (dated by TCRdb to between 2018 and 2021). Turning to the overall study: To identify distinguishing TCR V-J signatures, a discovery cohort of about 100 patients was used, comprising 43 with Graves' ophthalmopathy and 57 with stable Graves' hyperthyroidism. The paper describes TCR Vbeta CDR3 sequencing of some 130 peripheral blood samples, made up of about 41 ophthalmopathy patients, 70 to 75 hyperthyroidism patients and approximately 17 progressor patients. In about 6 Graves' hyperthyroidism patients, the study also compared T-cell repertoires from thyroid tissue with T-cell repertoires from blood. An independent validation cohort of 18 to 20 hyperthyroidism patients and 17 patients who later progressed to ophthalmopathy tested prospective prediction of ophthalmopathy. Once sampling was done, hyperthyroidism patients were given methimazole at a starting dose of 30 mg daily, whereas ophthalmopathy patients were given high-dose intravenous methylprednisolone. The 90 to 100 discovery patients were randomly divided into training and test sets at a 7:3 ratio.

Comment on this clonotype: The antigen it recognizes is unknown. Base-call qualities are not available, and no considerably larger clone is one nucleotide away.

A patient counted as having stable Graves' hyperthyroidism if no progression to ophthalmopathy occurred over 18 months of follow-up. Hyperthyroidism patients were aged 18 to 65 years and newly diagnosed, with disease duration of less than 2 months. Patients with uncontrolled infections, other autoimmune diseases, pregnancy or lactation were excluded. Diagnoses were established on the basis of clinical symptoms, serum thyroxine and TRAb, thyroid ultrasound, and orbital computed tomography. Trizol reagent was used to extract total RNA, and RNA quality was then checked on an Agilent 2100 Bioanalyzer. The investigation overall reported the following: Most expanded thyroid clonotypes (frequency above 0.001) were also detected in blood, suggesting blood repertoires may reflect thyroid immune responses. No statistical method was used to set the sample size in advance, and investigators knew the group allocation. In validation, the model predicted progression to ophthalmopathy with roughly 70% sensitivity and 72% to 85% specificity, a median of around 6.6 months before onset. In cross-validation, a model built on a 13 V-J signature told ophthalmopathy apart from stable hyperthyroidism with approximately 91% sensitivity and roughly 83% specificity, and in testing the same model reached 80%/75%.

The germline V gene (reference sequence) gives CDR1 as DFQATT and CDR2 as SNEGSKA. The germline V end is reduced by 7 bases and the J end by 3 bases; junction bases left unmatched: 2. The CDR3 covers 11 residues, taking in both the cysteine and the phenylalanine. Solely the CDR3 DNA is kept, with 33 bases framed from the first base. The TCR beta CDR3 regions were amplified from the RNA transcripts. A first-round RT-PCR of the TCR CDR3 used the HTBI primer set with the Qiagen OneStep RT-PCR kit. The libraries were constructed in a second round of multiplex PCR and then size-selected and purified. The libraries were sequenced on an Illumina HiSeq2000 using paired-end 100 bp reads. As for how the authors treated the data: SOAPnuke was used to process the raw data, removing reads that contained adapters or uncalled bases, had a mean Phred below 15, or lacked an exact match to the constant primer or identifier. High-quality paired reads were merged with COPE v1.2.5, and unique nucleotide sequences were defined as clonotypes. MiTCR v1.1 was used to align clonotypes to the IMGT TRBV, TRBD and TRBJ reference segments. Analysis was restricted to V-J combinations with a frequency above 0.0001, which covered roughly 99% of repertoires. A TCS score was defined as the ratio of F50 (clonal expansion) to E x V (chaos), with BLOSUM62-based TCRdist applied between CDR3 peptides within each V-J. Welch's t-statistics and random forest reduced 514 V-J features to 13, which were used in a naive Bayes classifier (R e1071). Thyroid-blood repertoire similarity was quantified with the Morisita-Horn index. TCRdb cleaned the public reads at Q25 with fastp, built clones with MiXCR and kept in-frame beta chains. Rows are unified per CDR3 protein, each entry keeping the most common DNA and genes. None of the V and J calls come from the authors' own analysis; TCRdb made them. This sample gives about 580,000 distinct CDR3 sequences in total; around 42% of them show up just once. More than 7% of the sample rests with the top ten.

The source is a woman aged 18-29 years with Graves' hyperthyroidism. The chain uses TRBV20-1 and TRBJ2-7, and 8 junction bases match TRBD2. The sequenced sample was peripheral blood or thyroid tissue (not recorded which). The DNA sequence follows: TGCAGTGGGGCGGGAGGCTACGAGCAGTACTTC. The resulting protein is CSGAGGYEQYF.